Following are 5 T cell receptor beta chains from one sample sequenced in a study of blood T cells in healthy people across ages. A sample-barcoded 5' primer and a J-beta primer mix were used in a second PCR of about 6 to 11 cycles. TCRdb re-derived calls from the 5' RACE reads in MiXCR, one entry per CDR3 protein. The sample has some 640,000 distinct CDR3 sequences; around 31% are singletons. Sequenced material: blood. The receptors derive from a woman of 80 years or more in good health.

Worth noting for this clonotype: Given a much more abundant clone one base away, this may be a read error. The genes are TRBV9 and TRBJ2-7, with 8 positions matching TRBD2. CDR3 size: 13 residues. Per germline, CDR1 SGDLS and CDR2 YYNGEE. The CDR3 DNA reads TGTGCCTGCAGCGCCTCCGGGAGGGGGGAGCAGTACTTC. Amino acids: CACSASGRGEQYF.

This clonotype was detected only a few times. The rearrangement uses TRBV7-8 and TRBJ2-1; tentatively, D is TRBD2 (6 bases). There are 17 residues in the CDR3. Trimming shortened V by 4 bases and J by 6 bases, and 22 bases separated the two germline ends. Germline loops: CDR1 SGHVS, CDR2 FQNEAQ. This CDR3 is CASSYPGLRLGGNEQFF. CDR3 in DNA: TGTGCCAGCAGCTACCCGGGACTCAGACTAGGCGGCAATGAGCAGTTCTTC.

The sample holds many counts of this clonotype. The rearrangement uses TRBV20-1 and TRBJ1-2, with TRBD1 identical over 9 bases. The germline CDR1 and CDR2 sequences are DFQATT and SNEGSKA (reference sequence). The CDR3 extends over 12 amino acids. With 5 bases clipped from V and 6 bases from J, the junction kept 4 bases outside the gene matches. CDR3 DNA: TGCAGTGCTCGACAGGGGGGCCATGGCTACACCTTC. This translates into CSARQGGHGYTF.

The chain has TRBV7-4 and TRBJ2-7, with TRBD2 matching 7 bases. The CDR3 extends over 17 amino acids. V shed 4 bases and J 5 bases; nucleotides not matched to a gene: 17. CDR1 is SGHVT and CDR2 is SQSDAQ in the germline V gene. The CDR3: CASSSGRLAKPRDEQYF. CDR3 bases: TGTGCCAGCAGCTCAGGAAGACTAGCCAAGCCGCGTGACGAGCAGTACTTC.

As concerns this clonotype: A much larger clone differs from this one at a single base, so this may be a read error. This chain connects TRBV5-1 to TRBJ1-1; D unclear. This CDR3 is built from 12 residues. CDR1 and CDR2 (germline): SGHRS, YFSETQ. CDR3 amino acids: CASGPQNTEVFF. CDR3 DNA sequence: TGCGCCAGCGGGCCGCAAAACACTGAAGTTTTCTTT.